Listed below are T cell receptor beta chains from one sample, sequenced in a study of T cell responses to AZD1222 COVID-19 vaccine. The protocol was immunoSEQ multiplex PCR, while the TCRdb copy is restricted to in-frame clones and leaves out a portion. This table holds about 130,000 clones, 80% to 95% found once. This material consisted of peripheral blood, taken 28 days after the second AZD1222 dose. The receptors were sampled from an adult who received the AZD1222 COVID-19 vaccine. CDR3s leave out the opening cysteine and the closing phenylalanine or tryptophan.

J,V,CDR3
TRBJ2-2,TRBV3-1/TRBV3-2,ASSQVANTGELF
TRBJ1-1,TRBV10-3,AIRPSTDYTEAF
TRBJ1-1,TRBV19,ASSPGTPNTEAF
TRBJ2-5,TRBV15,ATSRPGQVRETQY
TRBJ2-2,TRBV30,AWDATANTGELF
TRBJ1-2,TRBV6-5,ASSSGQEYGYT
TRBJ2-5,TRBV4-3,ASSQDQETQY
TRBJ2-3,TRBV19,ASSDQGDIRDTQY
TRBJ1-5,TRBV6-2/TRBV6-3,ASSRTGGSQPQH
TRBJ1-1,TRBV7-9,ASRGNTEAF
TRBJ1-1,TRBV4-1,ASSPLDGNMNTEAF
TRBJ1-3,TRBV7-2,ASSLQWDLSGNTIY
TRBJ2-2,TRBV12-3/TRBV12-4,ASRNTGELF
TRBJ1-5,TRBV5-5,ASRQGTGNQPQH
TRBJ1-1,TRBV15,ATSRPAGGRSTEAF
TRBJ1-3,TRBV7-9,ASSLIKGASGNTIY
TRBJ1-2,TRBV4-3,ASSQATGGARGYT
TRBJ1-6,TRBV24-1,ATSDGTEINSPLH
TRBJ1-2,TRBV2,ASARTVYGYT
TRBJ1-2,TRBV30,AWSAVGRTNYGYT
TRBJ2-2,TRBV5-6,ASSLGAGITGELF
TRBJ2-3,TRBV6-5,ASIRTSGSDTQY
TRBJ1-1,TRBV24-1,ATSDYRNTEAF
TRBJ2-4,TRBV18,ASSPLGQGEGLGAKNIQY
TRBJ2-5,TRBV6-2/TRBV6-3,ASSRDSSPQTQY
TRBJ1-5,TRBV19,ASSIGTENQPQH
TRBJ2-6,TRBV18,ASSNRGSGSGANVLT
TRBJ2-1,TRBV3-1/TRBV3-2,ASSTNSGVSINEQF
TRBJ1-6,TRBV12-3/TRBV12-4,ASSLISSPLH
TRBJ1-1,TRBV20-1,SAGGGNTEAF
TRBJ1-5,TRBV19,ASHRGSDQPQH
TRBJ1-2,TRBV6-5,ASRGQGIWYGYT
TRBJ2-1,TRBV7-9,ASSLAGGSEQF
TRBJ1-4,TRBV4-1,ASSQVPQGPVWEKLF
TRBJ2-3,TRBV29-1,SAGGRGTDTQY
TRBJ1-5,TRBV18,ASSSQGWSDQPQH
TRBJ2-2,TRBV6-6,ASNHRQFTGELF
TRBJ1-2,TRBV6-5,ASSYEAAYGYT
TRBJ1-1,TRBV13,ASSLRPNTEAF
TRBJ1-5,TRBV18,ASSPAGDSNQPQH